One and the same sample provided the 21 T cell receptor beta chains below, sequenced in a study of blood T cell repertoires in COVID-19. Assay: immunoSEQ multiplex PCR; the TCRdb copy retains only in-frame clones and omits some. Among approximately 180,000 clones, 89% were seen once, and the ten largest hold approximately 2.1%. The sample comprised PBMCs or T cells enriched from blood (not recorded which). The receptor set was obtained from a woman aged 40 to 50 with acute COVID-19.

The CDR3 bases are TGTGCCAGCAGTTACGGCTTCAATGAGCAGTTCTTC. Its protein product is CASSYGFNEQFF. The rearrangement joins TRBV6-2 or TRBV6-3 to TRBJ2-1; D gene ambiguous. The V end was cut by 2 bases, the J end by 6 bases, with 5 bases between. The CDR3 extends over 12 amino acids. The germline gives CDR1 MNHEY, CDR2 SVGEGT.

The genes are TRBV4-2 and TRBJ2-1; the match to TRBD2 covers 14 bases. The length of the CDR3 is 16 residues. J gave up 10 bases and V 2 bases, and 7 bases lay outside the gene matches. Germline assignment: CDR1 LGHNA and CDR2 YNFKEQ. The CDR3 bases are TGTGCCAGCAGCCAATTGGGGACTAGCGGGGGAAGGGAGCAGTTCTTC. This encodes CASSQLGTSGGREQFF.

The chain joins TRBV5-4 to TRBJ2-7; no clear D. Germline V CDR1 and CDR2: SGHNT, YYREEE (reference sequence). The CDR3 extends over 11 amino acids. Trimming shortened V by 0 bases and J by 6 bases, and 4 bases separated the two germline ends. The CDR3: CASSLGPEQYF. The CDR3 region has the DNA TGTGCCAGCAGCTTGGGGCCCGAGCAGTACTTC. The full variable domain, with the rest looked up from reference TRBV5-4 and TRBJ2-7, is ETGVTQSPTHLIKTRGQQVTLRCSSQSGHNTVSWYQQALGQGPQFIFQYYREEENGRGNFPPRFSGLQFPNYSSELNVNALELDDSALYLCASSLGPEQYFGPGTRLTVT.

The chain couples TRBV9 to TRBJ2-5, with a possible D match to TRBD2 (6 bases). The V end was cut by 4 bases, the J end by 5 bases, with 21 bases between. CDR1 is SGDLS and CDR2 is YYNGEE in the germline V gene. This CDR3 spans 16 amino acids. CDR3 protein: CASSPIPGIAAETQYF. The CDR3 region has the DNA TGTGCCAGCAGCCCCATACCGGGAATAGCGGCGGAGACCCAGTACTTC.

The chain recombines TRBV2 with TRBJ2-5; 11 bases match TRBD2. J was trimmed by 2 bases and V by 6 bases; bases with no gene match: 2. The CDR3 runs to 14 residues. Germline V gene sequence: CDR1 SNHLY, CDR2 FYNNEI. In DNA, the CDR3 is TGTGCCAGCAGGGGGACTAGCGGTCAAGAGACCCAGTACTTC. This sequence encodes CASRGTSGQETQYF.

The chain couples TRBV9 to TRBJ1-2, with D perhaps matching TRBD1 (6 bases). The CDR3 is 17 residues long. The germline CDR1 and CDR2 sequences are SGDLS and YYNGEE. The V gene lost 4 bases and the J gene lost 8 bases, with 27 bases spanning the gap. The CDR3 DNA is TGTGCCAGCAGCCTCTCCGACCTACAGGGTACTGGGGAAGGCTACACCTTC. Its protein is CASSLSDLQGTGEGYTF.

The DNA of the CDR3 is TGCGCCAGCAGCCCGCGTGTGGTGGGGGCAGGAACCGGGGAGCTGTTTTTT. Its protein is CASSPRVVGAGTGELFF. V is TRBV4-1 and J is TRBJ2-2; a possible D gene is TRBD1 (6 bases). V lost 4 bases to trimming and J lost 5 bases, with 20 bases between them. This CDR3 comprises 17 residues. Germline values: CDR1 MGHRA, CDR2 YSYEKL.

The chain combines TRBV27 with TRBJ1-1, with 9 bases fitting TRBD1. CDR1 is MNHEY, CDR2 SMNVEV, per germline (reference sequence). V dropped 5 bases and J dropped 4; count of bases not matched to a gene: 8. This CDR3 comprises 15 residues. CDR3 amino acids: CASSPHGTGITEAFF. The CDR3 bases are TGTGCCAGCAGTCCCCACGGGACAGGGATCACTGAAGCTTTCTTT.

This sequence joins TRBV5-1 and TRBJ1-4, with TRBD1 matching 8 bases. V lost 3 bases and J lost 7; bases outside the gene matches: 5. Germline values: CDR1 SGHRS, CDR2 YFSETQ. CDR3 length equals 14 residues. CDR3 in amino acids: CASSWTGRGEKLFF. The CDR3 bases are TGCGCCAGCAGCTGGACAGGGCGGGGTGAAAAACTGTTTTTT.

The rearrangement links TRBV6-6 to TRBJ1-4; maybe TRBD1 (5 bases). V was shortened by 6 bases and J by 7 bases, with 12 bases between the two germline ends. This CDR3 has 13 residues. Germline CDR1 and CDR2: MNHNY and SVGAGI (reference sequence). The CDR3 bases are TGTGCCAGCAGAGCCGGGACTGTTGAAAAACTGTTTTTT. Protein sequence: CASRAGTVEKLFF.

This clone turned up a few times. The chain links TRBV6-5 to TRBJ2-3, with 7 bases fitting TRBD1. J lost 2 bases, V lost 4 bases, and 6 bases had no gene match. Germline CDR1 MNHEY, CDR2 SVGAGI. The CDR3 contains 15 residues. The CDR3 DNA reads TGTGCCAGCAGTTCCTCGACAGGGCACACAGATACGCAGTATTTT. Its translation is CASSSSTGHTDTQYF.

Here the CDR3 DNA reads TGTGCTAGTGGTTCACTAGCGAGGGCGCCGGGCCCCCAGTACTTC. The encoded protein is CASGSLARAPGPQYF. This chain joins TRBV12-5 and TRBJ2-7; TRBD2 matches 7 bases. Germline V gene sequence: CDR1 LGHNT, CDR2 FRNRAP. The length of the CDR3 is 15 residues. Unmatched junction bases numbered 16, after V lost 4 bases and J lost 10 bases.

This chain joins TRBV21-1 and TRBJ2-1; no DNA check was done on the table's D call, TRBD2. TRBV21-1 is described as a pseudogene. The CDR3 has 14 residues. The CDR3 here is CASSKGLPYNEQFF. The CDR3 nucleotides are TGTGCCAGCAGCAAAGGACTCCCCTACAATGAGCAGTTCTTC.

This clone was seen a single time. The chain combines TRBV2 with TRBJ1-2; D is perhaps TRBD1 (6 bases). Germline-derived CDR1 and CDR2 are SNHLY and FYNNEI. The CDR3 loop spans 14 amino acids. With 1 base removed from V and 5 bases from J, the gap between germline ends came to 11 bases. The CDR3 coding sequence is TGTGCCAGCAGTGAAGGTGGGACACGGTATGGCTACACCTTC. This codes for CASSEGGTRYGYTF.

The chain recombines TRBV7-2 with TRBJ2-2; 7 bases are shared with TRBD2. Per germline, CDR1 SGHTA and CDR2 FQGNSA. J gave up 3 bases and V 5 bases, and 9 bases lay outside the gene matches. This CDR3 has 16 amino acids. The CDR3: CASSTSWGGDTGELFF. The CDR3 nucleotides read TGTGCCAGCAGCACCAGTTGGGGGGGAGACACCGGGGAGCTGTTTTTT.

The chain combines TRBV19 with TRBJ1-2; D gene uncertain. With 3 bases removed from V and 0 bases from J, the gap between germline ends came to 8 bases. The CDR3 runs to 14 residues. Germline V gene lookup returns CDR1 LNHDA and CDR2 SQIVND (reference sequence). The CDR3 reads CASSIGRSNYGYTF. For the CDR3, the DNA is TGTGCCAGTAGTATCGGGAGGTCTAACTATGGCTACACCTTC.

V and J are TRBV6-5 and TRBJ1-4; TRBD1 agrees at 7 bases. The junction had 4 bases not matched to a gene; V was cut back by 6 bases and J by 3 bases. The CDR3 runs 14 residues. The germline V gene encodes CDR1 MNHEY and CDR2 SVGAGI. CDR3 sequence reads: CASRQGVANEKLFF. As DNA, the CDR3 is TGTGCCAGCAGGCAGGGGGTTGCTAATGAAAAACTGTTTTTT.

The chain couples TRBV4-1 to TRBJ1-2; the match to TRBD1 covers 8 bases. Germline assignment: CDR1 MGHRA and CDR2 YSYEKL. This CDR3 is 16 amino acids long. After removal of 0 bases from V and 8 bases from J, the junction contained 11 bases not matched to a gene. The CDR3 bases are TGCGCCAGCAGCCAAGATGGGTGGCAGGGGGCTCAAGGCTACACCTTC. Its translation: CASSQDGWQGAQGYTF.

This chain joins TRBV4-3 and TRBJ1-2; no clear D. V gave up 0 bases and J gave up 3 bases, with 17 bases separating them. CDR3 length equals 17 residues. Germline-derived CDR1 and CDR2 are LGHNA and YSLEER. CDR3 loop: CASSQESAQAPYYGYTF. The DNA of the CDR3 is TGCGCCAGCAGCCAAGAATCCGCCCAGGCTCCTTACTATGGCTACACCTTC.

This chain links TRBV30 with TRBJ1-4; weak D call: TRBD1 (5 bases). Trimming left V 0 bases short and J 8 bases short, with 13 bases between. This CDR3 is 14 amino acids long. The germline CDR1 and CDR2 sequences are GTSNPN and SVGIG (reference sequence). CDR3 loop: CAWSVGQGYEKLFF. CDR3 in DNA: TGTGCCTGGAGTGTAGGGCAGGGCTACGAAAAACTGTTTTTT.

This clone was found once. The chain uses TRBV5-4 and TRBJ2-5; 9 bases align to TRBD2. The ends lost 3 bases at V and 5 bases at J; junction bases unmatched: 5. CDR1 and CDR2 (germline): SGHNT, YYREEE (reference sequence). CDR3 length: 14 amino acids. CDR3 loop: CASSSRGGIETQYF. The CDR3 DNA sequence: TGTGCCAGCAGCTCGCGGGGGGGCATCGAGACCCAGTACTTC. The full variable domain, rest sourced from reference TRBV5-4 and TRBJ2-5, is ETGVTQSPTHLIKTRGQQVTLRCSSQSGHNTVSWYQQALGQGPQFIFQYYREEENGRGNFPPRFSGLQFPNYSSELNVNALELDDSALYLCASSSRGGIETQYFGPGTRLLVL.